This TCR beta chain appears in the sequencing data of a study of regulatory T cells in long-lasting Graves disease. Study at large: The antithyroid drugs taken by newly diagnosed Graves' patients had been used for under 3 months. Points from the study as a whole: Since the sample size was small, accuracy may have been reduced. There was favoring of TRBV28, TRBJ1-2 and TRBJ2-5 in persistent disease.

Time point specified: newly diagnosed GD, antithyroid drugs for less than 3 months. PBMC RNA was the source of the TCR library. Patients came from an endocrinology department in Xi'an, China. Trimming left V 0 bases short and J 6 bases short, with 14 bases between. This CDR3 spans 15 amino acids. A remark on this clonotype: The target antigen is unknown.

HTBI primers from iRepertoire and Arm-PCR of CDR3 regions yielded the TCR beta libraries. A single record per CDR3 protein comes from TCRdb applying MiXCR to the multiplex PCR reads. This table has about 310,000 distinct CDR3 sequences, 15% to 20% appearing once. The input for sequencing was peripheral blood mononuclear cells (PBMCs), taken at new diagnosis, from a patient treated with antithyroid drugs. The V gene is TRBV12-3 or TRBV12-4, the J gene TRBJ1-1, with D hard to call. The TCR sequence derives from a female donor with Graves disease. The CDR3 sequence: CASSLASGVSAEAFF. The CDR3 nucleotides are TGTGCCAGCAGTTTAGCTTCAGGAGTGTCCGCTGAAGCTTTCTTT.